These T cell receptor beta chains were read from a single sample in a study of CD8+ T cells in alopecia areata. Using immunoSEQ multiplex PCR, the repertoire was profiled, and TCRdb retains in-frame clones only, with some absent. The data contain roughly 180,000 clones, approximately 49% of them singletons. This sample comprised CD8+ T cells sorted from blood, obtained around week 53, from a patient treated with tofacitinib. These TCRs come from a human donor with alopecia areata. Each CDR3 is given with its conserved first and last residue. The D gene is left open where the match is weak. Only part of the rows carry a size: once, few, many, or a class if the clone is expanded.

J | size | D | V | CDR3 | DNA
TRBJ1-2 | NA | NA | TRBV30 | CAWTALYGYTF | TGTGCCTGGACAGCTTTATATGGCTACACCTTC
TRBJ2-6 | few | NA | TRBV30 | CAWSEPWGSGANVLTF | TGTGCCTGGAGTGAACCCTGGGGCTCTGGGGCCAACGTCCTGACTTTC
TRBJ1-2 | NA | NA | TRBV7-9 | CASSSGTPRYGYTF | TGTGCCAGCAGCTCCGGGACTCCTCGCTATGGCTACACCTTC
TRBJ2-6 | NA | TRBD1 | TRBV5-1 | CASSLTGGRGANVLTF | TGCGCCAGCAGCTTAACAGGGGGCCGTGGGGCCAACGTCCTGACTTTC
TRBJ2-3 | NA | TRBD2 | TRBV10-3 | CAITTSGTDTQYF | TGTGCCATCACGACTAGCGGCACAGATACGCAGTATTTT
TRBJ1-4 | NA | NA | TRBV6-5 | CASSYVGGHEKLFF | TGTGCCAGCAGTTACGTGGGAGGGCATGAAAAACTGTTTTTT
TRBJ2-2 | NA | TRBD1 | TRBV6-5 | CASSYPRTGNTGELFF | TGTGCCAGCAGTTACCCCAGGACAGGGAACACCGGGGAGCTGTTTTTT
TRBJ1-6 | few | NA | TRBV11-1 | CATSLDLGSPLHF | TGTGCCACTTCCCTGGACCTTGGGTCACCCCTCCACTTT
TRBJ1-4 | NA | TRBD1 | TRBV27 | CASRKLQGDSTYEGEKLFF | TGTGCCAGCAGGAAGCTCCAGGGGGACTCAACCTATGAGGGGGAAAAACTGTTTTTT
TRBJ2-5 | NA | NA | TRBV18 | CASSPPSQKETQYF | TGTGCCAGCTCACCACCGTCCCAGAAAGAGACCCAGTACTTC
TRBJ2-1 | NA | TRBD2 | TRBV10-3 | CAIRETSGGRYNEQFF | TGTGCCATCAGGGAGACTAGCGGGGGGCGCTACAATGAGCAGTTCTTC
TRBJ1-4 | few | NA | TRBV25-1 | CASSGRKGTVNEKLFF | TGTGCCAGCAGTGGTCGGAAGGGGACGGTTAATGAAAAACTGTTTTTT
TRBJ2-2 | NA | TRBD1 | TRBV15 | CATRADRGHTGELFF | TGTGCCACCAGAGCGGACAGGGGGCATACCGGGGAGCTGTTTTTT
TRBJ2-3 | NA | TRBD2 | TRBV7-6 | CASSPLAGPGTDTQYF | TGTGCCAGCAGCCCCCTAGCGGGGCCCGGCACAGATACGCAGTATTTT
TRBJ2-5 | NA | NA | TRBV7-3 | CASSPQVGEETQYF | TGTGCCAGCAGCCCACAGGTGGGAGAAGAGACCCAGTACTTC
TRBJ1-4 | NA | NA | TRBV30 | CAWSVGHGGWGEKLFF | TGTGCCTGGAGTGTAGGCCACGGGGGCTGGGGTGAAAAACTGTTTTTT
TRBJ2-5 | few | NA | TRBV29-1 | CSVGKGSKETQYF | TGCAGCGTTGGGAAGGGTAGCAAAGAGACCCAGTACTTC
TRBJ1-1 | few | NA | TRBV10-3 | CAITQQGTAFF | TGTGCCATCACCCAACAGGGAACGGCTTTCTTT
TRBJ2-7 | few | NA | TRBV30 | CAWSEGGGNEQYF | TGTGCCTGGAGTGAAGGAGGGGGTAACGAGCAGTACTTC
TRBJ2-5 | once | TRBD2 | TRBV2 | CASSEPAGGRETQYF | TGTGCCAGCAGTGAACCCGCTGGCGGGAGGGAGACCCAGTACTTC
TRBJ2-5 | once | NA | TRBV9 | CASSVRNQETQYF | TGTGCCAGCAGCGTCAGGAACCAAGAGACCCAGTACTTC
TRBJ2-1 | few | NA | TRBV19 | CASSHNSYNEQFF | TGTGCCAGTAGTCATAATTCCTACAATGAGCAGTTCTTC
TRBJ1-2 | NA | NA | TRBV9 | CASSAAGSGYTF | TGTGCCAGCAGCGCCGCAGGGAGCGGCTACACCTTC
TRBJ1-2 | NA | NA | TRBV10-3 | CAISEGRGDYGYTF | TGTGCCATCAGTGAAGGGAGAGGTGACTATGGCTACACCTTC
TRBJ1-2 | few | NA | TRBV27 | CASSLSEGTGDYTF | TGTGCCAGCAGTTTATCGGAAGGCACGGGGGACTACACCTTC
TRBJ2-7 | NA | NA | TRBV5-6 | CASSLGLDYEQYF | TGTGCCAGCAGCTTGGGACTAGACTACGAGCAGTACTTC
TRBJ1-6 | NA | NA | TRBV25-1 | CASSEYGSGGGSPLHF | TGTGCCAGCAGTGAATATGGTTCTGGGGGAGGGTCACCCCTCCACTTT
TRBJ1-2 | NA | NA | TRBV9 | CASSVGYGSNYGYTF | TGTGCCAGCAGCGTAGGCTATGGCTCCAACTATGGCTACACCTTC
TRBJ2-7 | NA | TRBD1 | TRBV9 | CASSVGNRGAYEQYF | TGTGCCAGCAGCGTAGGTAACAGGGGAGCCTACGAGCAGTACTTC
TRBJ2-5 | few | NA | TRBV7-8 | CASSSVETQYF | TGTGCCAGCAGCTCCGTGGAGACCCAGTACTTC
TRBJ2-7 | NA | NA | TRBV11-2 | CASSLVGLIYEQYF | TGTGCCAGCAGCTTAGTTGGACTAATCTACGAGCAGTACTTC
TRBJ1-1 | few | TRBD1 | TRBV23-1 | CASSQWTGGITEAFF | TGCGCCAGCAGTCAATGGACAGGGGGAATCACTGAAGCTTTCTTT
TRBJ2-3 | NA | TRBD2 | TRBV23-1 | CASSHPREMGRGGHTQYF | TGCGCCAGCAGTCACCCCCGCGAAATGGGGCGGGGGGGGCATACGCAGTATTTT
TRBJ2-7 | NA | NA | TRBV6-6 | CASSYSTGTPYEQYF | TGTGCCAGCAGTTACTCCACAGGGACCCCCTACGAGCAGTACTTC
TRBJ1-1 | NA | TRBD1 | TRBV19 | CAPGDRAFLVRRNTEAFF | TGTGCCCCCGGGGACAGGGCTTTTTTAGTTCGAAGGAACACTGAAGCTTTCTTT
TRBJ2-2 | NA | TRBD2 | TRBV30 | CAWSLGGAGELFF | TGTGCCTGGAGCCTGGGGGGGGCCGGGGAGCTGTTTTTT
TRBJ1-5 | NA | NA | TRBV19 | CASNIPGDGGPQHF | TGTGCCAGTAATATTCCAGGGGATGGCGGGCCCCAGCATTTT
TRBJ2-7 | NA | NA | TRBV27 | CASSWGASYEQYF | TGTGCCAGCAGTTGGGGAGCCTCCTACGAGCAGTACTTC
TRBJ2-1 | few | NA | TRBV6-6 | CASFRGDSYNEQFF | TGTGCCAGCTTTAGGGGGGACTCCTACAATGAGCAGTTCTTC
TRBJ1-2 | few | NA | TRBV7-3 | CASSLTGGFGYTF | TGTGCCAGCAGCTTAACTGGTGGGTTTGGCTACACCTTC
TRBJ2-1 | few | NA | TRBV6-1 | CASSEDYGSYNEQFF | TGTGCCAGCAGTGAAGACTACGGCTCCTACAATGAGCAGTTCTTC
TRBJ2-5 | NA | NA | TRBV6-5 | CASGPHGETQYF | TGTGCCAGCGGCCCCCACGGGGAGACCCAGTACTTC
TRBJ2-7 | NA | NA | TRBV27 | CASSLFTGGGYEQYF | TGTGCCAGCAGTTTATTCACCGGGGGCGGGTACGAGCAGTACTTC
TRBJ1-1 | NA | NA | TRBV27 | CASSLSGEAFF | TGTGCCAGCAGTCTATCTGGGGAAGCTTTCTTT
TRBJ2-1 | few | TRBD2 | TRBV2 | CASSVRLADEQFF | TGTGCCAGCAGTGTTCGACTAGCGGATGAGCAGTTCTTC
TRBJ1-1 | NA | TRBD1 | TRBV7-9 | CASSFTGDGEAFF | TGTGCCAGCAGCTTTACAGGGGACGGTGAAGCTTTCTTT
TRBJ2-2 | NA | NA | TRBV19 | CASSHGEQNTGELFF | TGTGCCAGTAGTCACGGGGAACAAAACACCGGGGAGCTGTTTTTT
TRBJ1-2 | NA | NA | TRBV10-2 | CASTLDGNYTF | TGCGCCAGCACTTTGGATGGGAACTACACCTTC
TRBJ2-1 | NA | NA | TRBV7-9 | CASSPLSHEQFF | TGTGCCAGCAGCCCCCTCTCGCATGAGCAGTTCTTC
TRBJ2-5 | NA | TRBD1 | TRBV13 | CASSFRTGIGETQYF | TGTGCCAGCAGCTTCCGGACAGGGATAGGGGAGACCCAGTACTTC
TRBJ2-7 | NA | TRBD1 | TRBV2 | CASSEGGTATYEQYF | TGTGCCAGCAGTGAAGGAGGGACAGCTACCTACGAGCAGTACTTC
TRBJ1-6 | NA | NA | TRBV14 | CASSQSGGGNSPLHF | TGTGCCAGCAGCCAATCCGGGGGGGGGAATTCACCCCTCCACTTT
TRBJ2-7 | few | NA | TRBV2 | CASSAYEQYF | TGTGCCAGCAGCGCCTACGAGCAGTACTTC
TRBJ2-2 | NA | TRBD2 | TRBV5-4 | CASSPGLAELNTGELFF | TGTGCCAGCAGCCCGGGACTAGCGGAGTTGAACACCGGGGAGCTGTTTTTT
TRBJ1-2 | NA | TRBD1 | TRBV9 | CASSGGQGAYGYTF | TGTGCCAGCAGCGGGGGACAGGGGGCTTATGGCTACACCTTC
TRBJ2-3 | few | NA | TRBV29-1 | CSVVTSRDTQYF | TGCAGCGTTGTAACTAGCAGAGATACGCAGTATTTT